This T cell receptor (beta chain) was captured by sequencing in a study of blood T cells in healthy people across ages. Samples each had at least 5 micrograms of total RNA extracted. Germline CDR1 is MNHEY and CDR2 is SVGAGI. The CDR3 covers 15 residues. The trim removed 7 bases at V and 1 base at J, leaving 6 bases unmatched. A second about 7 to 11 cycle PCR used barcoded and J-beta primers. Every sample gave at least 2.5 million paired-end reads containing CDR3. MiXCR was run by TCRdb on the 5' RACE reads, yielding one entry per CDR3 protein. The sample has about 720,000 distinct CDR3 sequences, roughly 20% seen once.

The chain carries TRBV6-5 and TRBJ2-1, with 8 bases lining up with TRBD2. The clonotype comes from a man between 70 and 80 years old in good health. What was sequenced was blood. Here the CDR3 reads CASTRGGQSYNEQFF. In DNA, the CDR3 is TGTGCCAGCACCCGGGGGGGTCAATCCTACAATGAGCAGTTCTTC.